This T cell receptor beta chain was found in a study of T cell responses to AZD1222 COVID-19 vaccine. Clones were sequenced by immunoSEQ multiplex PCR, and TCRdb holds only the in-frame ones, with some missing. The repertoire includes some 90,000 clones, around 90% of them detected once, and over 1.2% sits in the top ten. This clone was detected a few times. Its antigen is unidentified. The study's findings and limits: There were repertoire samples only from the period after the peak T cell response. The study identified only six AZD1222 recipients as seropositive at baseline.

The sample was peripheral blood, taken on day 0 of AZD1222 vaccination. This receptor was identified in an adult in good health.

The CDR3 sequence is CASSLGGDTEAFF. CDR3 sequence (DNA): TGTGCCAGCAGCTTAGGTGGGGACACTGAAGCTTTCTTT. J is TRBJ1-1 and V is TRBV7-3; unclear D gene. The CDR3 runs 13 residues. Germline CDR1 SGHTA, CDR2 FQGTGA. V was clipped by 2 bases and J by 3 bases, with 7 bases between them.